This TCR beta chain was captured in a study of blood T cell repertoires in COVID-19. Background on the study: Nucleic acid was either cDNA or gDNA, and it came from T cells, B-cell-depleted T cells, or PBMCs.

Participant-given clinical history determined each cohort assignment. Participants classified as exposed had met a COVID-19 case within 2 weeks before study entry. Original processing methods: Researchers report that nucleated cell counts were estimated from reference gene primer amplification. TCRdb's copy holds only in-frame clones and misses some; the assay was immunoSEQ multiplex PCR. D and trimming come from the DNA, and the V and J calls and clone size come from that table. The sample has 250,000 to 350,000 clones, around 92% seen once. Looked up from germline, CDR1 is SEHNR and CDR2 is FQNEAQ (reference sequence). CDR3 length equals 16 residues. Trimming shortened V by 1 base and J by 0 bases, and 9 bases separated the two germline ends.

The specimen was PBMCs or T cells enriched from blood (not recorded which). The chain recombines TRBV7-9 with TRBJ1-4; perhaps TRBD1 as D (6 bases). This clonotype originated in a woman aged 50 to 65 who had been exposed to COVID-19. CDR3 DNA sequence: TGTGCCAGCAGCTTAGATTGGACAGCAACTAATGAAAAACTGTTTTTT. It specifies CASSLDWTATNEKLFF.